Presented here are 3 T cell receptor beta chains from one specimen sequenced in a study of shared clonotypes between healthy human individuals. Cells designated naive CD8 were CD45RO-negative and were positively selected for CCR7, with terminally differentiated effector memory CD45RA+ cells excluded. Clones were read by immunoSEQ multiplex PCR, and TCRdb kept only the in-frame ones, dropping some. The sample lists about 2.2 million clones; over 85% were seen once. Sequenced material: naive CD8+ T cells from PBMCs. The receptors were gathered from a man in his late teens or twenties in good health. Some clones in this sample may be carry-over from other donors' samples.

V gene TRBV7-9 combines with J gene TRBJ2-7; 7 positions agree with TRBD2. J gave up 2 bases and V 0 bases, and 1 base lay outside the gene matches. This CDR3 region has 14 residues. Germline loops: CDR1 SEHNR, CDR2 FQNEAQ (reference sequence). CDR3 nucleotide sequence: TGTGCCAGCAGCTTAGCTGGACTAGCCTACGAGCAGTACTTC. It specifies CASSLAGLAYEQYF.

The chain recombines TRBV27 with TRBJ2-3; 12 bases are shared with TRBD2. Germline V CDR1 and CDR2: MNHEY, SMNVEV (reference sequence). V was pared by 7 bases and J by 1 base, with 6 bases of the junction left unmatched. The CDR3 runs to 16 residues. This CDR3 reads CASTLAGGPRTDTQYF. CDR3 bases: TGTGCCAGCACCCTAGCGGGAGGGCCTCGCACAGATACGCAGTATTTT.

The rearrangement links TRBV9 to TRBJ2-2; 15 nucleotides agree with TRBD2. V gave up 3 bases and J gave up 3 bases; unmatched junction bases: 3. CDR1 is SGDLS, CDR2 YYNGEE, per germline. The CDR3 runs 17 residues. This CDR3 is CASSGGLAGGDTGELFF. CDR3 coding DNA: TGTGCCAGCAGCGGTGGACTAGCGGGAGGGGACACCGGGGAGCTGTTTTTT. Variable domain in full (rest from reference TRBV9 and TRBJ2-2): DSGVTQTPKHLITATGQRVTLRCSPRSGDLSVYWYQQSLDQGLQFLIQYYNGEERAKGNILERFSAQQFPDLHSELNLSSLELGDSALYFCASSGGLAGGDTGELFFGEGSRLTVL.